This paragraph covers one TCR beta chain sequence. The CDR3 runs 14 residues. Germline V CDR1 and CDR2: SNHLY, FYNNEI. The PCR had 60 Vbeta and 13 Jbeta primers. The protocol was immunoSEQ multiplex PCR, while the TCRdb copy is restricted to in-frame clones and leaves out a portion. The table has more than 110,000 clones, 60% to 85% seen once; the top ten hold roughly 1.2%. This sample stems from a study of cytomegalovirus exposure and HLA in healthy donors. This TCR came from a male donor in good health and CMV-seropositive. The specimen was PBMCs. The V gene is TRBV2, the J gene TRBJ2-5; 7 bases line up with TRBD1. The J call could be wrong; TRBJ2-7 is a better fit for the DNA end. The CDR3 DNA is TGTGCCAGCAGTGACAACAGGGGTGCCTACGAGCAGTACTTC. This translates into CASSDNRGAYEQYF.